This T cell receptor (beta chain) appears in the sequencing data of a study of blood T cell repertoires in COVID-19. Overall study: The origin of the acute and convalescent COVID-19 samples was the United States, Italy and Spain. PBMCs, B-cell-depleted T cells, or T cells provided the cDNA or gDNA that made up the material.

Seattle enrolled patients during active infection and tracked them longitudinally. This clone appeared a few times. Per the authors' pipeline: Using reference gene primer amplification, nucleated cell counts were estimated. Sequencing was performed with immunoSEQ multiplex PCR; in TCRdb, only in-frame clones are kept and a portion is missing. V, J and clone size are those of that table, while D and trimming were read from the DNA. The sample lists tens of thousands of clones; approximately 90% were seen once. CDR3 size: 15 residues. The germline V gene has CDR1 MNHEY and CDR2 SVGEGT. V was trimmed by 0 bases and J by 0 bases, leaving 7 bases between them.

The receptor was derived from a woman in her fifties or sixties with COVID-19, enrolled during active disease. Sequenced sample: peripheral blood. The chain is built from TRBV6-2 or TRBV6-3 and TRBJ2-3, with a tentative D call TRBD1 (5 bases). DNA for the CDR3: TGTGCCAGCAGTTACTCGGACACTAGCACAGATACGCAGTATTTT. Protein: CASSYSDTSTDTQYF.